This T cell receptor beta chain was retrieved from a study of identical twins. In germline, CDR1 is LGHDT, CDR2 YNNKEL (reference sequence). Trimming at V came to 2 bases and at J to 5 bases, leaving 4 bases not matched to a gene. The CDR3 is 14 residues long. Via MiXCR, TCRdb re-called the 5' RACE reads, giving one row per CDR3 protein. Among hundreds of thousands of distinct CDR3 sequences listed, 8.6% were seen once. This sample also belongs to another study, concerning yellow fever vaccine responses in identical twins.

Input material: PBMCs. The sequence derives from a woman between 18 and 29 years old in good health. The rearrangement joins TRBV3-1 to TRBJ2-5; 8 bases map to TRBD1. This chain's CDR3 is CASSQIRQGETQYF. For the CDR3, the DNA is TGTGCCAGCAGCCAAATCCGACAGGGGGAGACCCAGTACTTC.